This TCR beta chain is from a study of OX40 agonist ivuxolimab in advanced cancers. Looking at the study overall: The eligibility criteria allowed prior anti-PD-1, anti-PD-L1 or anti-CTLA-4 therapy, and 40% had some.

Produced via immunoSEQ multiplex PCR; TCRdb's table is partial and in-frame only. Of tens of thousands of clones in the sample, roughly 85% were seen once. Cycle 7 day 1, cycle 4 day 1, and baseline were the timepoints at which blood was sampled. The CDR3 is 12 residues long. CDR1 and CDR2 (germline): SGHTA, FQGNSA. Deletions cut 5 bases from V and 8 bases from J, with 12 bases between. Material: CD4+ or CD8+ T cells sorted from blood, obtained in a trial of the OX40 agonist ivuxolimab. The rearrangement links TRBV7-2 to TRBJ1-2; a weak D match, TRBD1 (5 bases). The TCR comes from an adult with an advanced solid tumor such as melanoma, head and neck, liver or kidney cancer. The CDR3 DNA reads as TGTGCCAGCAGCCAGCGACAGCGGGGCTACACCTTC. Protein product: CASSQRQRGYTF.